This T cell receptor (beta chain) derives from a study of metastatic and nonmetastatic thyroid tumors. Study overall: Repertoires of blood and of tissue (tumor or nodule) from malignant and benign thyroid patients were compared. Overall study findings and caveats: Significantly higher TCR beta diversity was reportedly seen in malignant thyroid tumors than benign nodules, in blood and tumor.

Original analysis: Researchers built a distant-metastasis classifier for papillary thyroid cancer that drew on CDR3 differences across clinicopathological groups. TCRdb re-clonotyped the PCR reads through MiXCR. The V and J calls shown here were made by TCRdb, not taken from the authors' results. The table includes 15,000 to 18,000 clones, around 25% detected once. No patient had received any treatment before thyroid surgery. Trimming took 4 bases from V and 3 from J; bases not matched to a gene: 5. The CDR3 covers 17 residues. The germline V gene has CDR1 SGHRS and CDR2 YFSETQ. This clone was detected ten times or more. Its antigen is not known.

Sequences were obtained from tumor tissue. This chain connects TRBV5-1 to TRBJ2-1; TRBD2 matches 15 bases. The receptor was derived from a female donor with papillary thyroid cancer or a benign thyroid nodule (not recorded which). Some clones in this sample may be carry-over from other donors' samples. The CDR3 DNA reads TGCGCCAGCAGCGGCGGACTAGCGGGAGGGCTCTACAATGAGCAGTTCTTC. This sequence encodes CASSGGLAGGLYNEQFF.